This entry features one TCR beta chain sequence. Germline V gene lookup returns CDR1 LNHNV and CDR2 YYDKDF (reference sequence). The germline V and J ends were trimmed by 0 bases and 8 bases, with 19 bases remaining between them. This CDR3 contains 16 residues. These data originate in a study of T-cell memory formation after mild COVID-19. TCRalpha and TCRbeta libraries used 5'RACE with constant-segment primers and UMIs. One entry per CDR3 protein results from TCRdb running MiXCR on the 5' RACE reads. This sample has 470,000 or so distinct CDR3 sequences, with over 15% found just once. The chain has TRBV15 and TRBJ1-2; no reliable D call. Sample: PBMCs or a T cell subset sorted from them (not recorded which). The TCR comes from an adult woman who had mild COVID-19 (a few samples of this study predate the infection). Cell type and time point are not known. The CDR3 protein is CATSRDQAGGRGGYTF. The CDR3 DNA reads TGTGCCACCAGCAGAGATCAGGCAGGTGGCCGAGGAGGCTACACCTTC.